These T cell receptor beta chains were read from a single sample in a study of blood T cell repertoires in COVID-19. The protocol was immunoSEQ multiplex PCR, while the TCRdb copy is restricted to in-frame clones and leaves out a portion. The sample includes 200,000 to 250,000 clones, more than 80% seen only once; the top ten take around 9%. The specimen sequenced was PBMCs or T cells enriched from blood (not recorded which). Every receptor here comes from a man in his forties who had recovered from COVID-19. CDR3s include the opening cysteine and the closing phenylalanine or tryptophan. D genes are given only for firm matches. Clone size appears in some rows only: once, few, many, or a class for an expanded clone.

abundance: many
d_gene: -
v_gene: TRBV30
j_gene: TRBJ2-7
CDR3aa: CAWSVSGGYEQYF
CDR3nt: TGTGCCTGGAGTGTTAGTGGCGGCTACGAGCAGTACTTC

abundance: few
d_gene: TRBD1
v_gene: TRBV3-1/TRBV3-2
j_gene: TRBJ1-3
CDR3aa: CASSQNRDRLNTIYF
CDR3nt: TGTGCCAGCAGCCAAAACCGGGACAGGTTAAACACCATATATTTT

abundance: -
d_gene: -
v_gene: TRBV5-1
j_gene: TRBJ1-2
CDR3aa: CASSSKGSYTF
CDR3nt: TGCGCCAGCAGCTCCAAGGGGTCCTACACCTTC

abundance: -
d_gene: -
v_gene: TRBV3-1/TRBV3-2
j_gene: TRBJ1-1
CDR3aa: CASSQDPGYTEAFF
CDR3nt: TGTGCCAGCAGCCAAGATCCCGGGTACACTGAAGCTTTCTTT

abundance: -
d_gene: -
v_gene: TRBV7-3
j_gene: TRBJ2-3
CDR3aa: CASSWGGSADTQYF
CDR3nt: TGTGCCAGCAGCTGGGGAGGTTCAGCAGATACGCAGTATTTT

abundance: -
d_gene: -
v_gene: TRBV10-1
j_gene: TRBJ1-6
CDR3aa: CASSESGGGRGNSPLHF
CDR3nt: TGCGCCAGCAGTGAGTCGGGAGGGGGACGAGGGAATTCACCCCTCCACTTT

abundance: -
d_gene: -
v_gene: TRBV6-5
j_gene: TRBJ2-3
CDR3aa: CASSFLPPSTDTQYF
CDR3nt: TGTGCCAGCAGTTTCCTCCCCCCTAGCACAGATACGCAGTATTTT

abundance: -
d_gene: TRBD2
v_gene: TRBV2
j_gene: TRBJ2-2
CDR3aa: CASRVKLAVGELFF
CDR3nt: TGTGCCAGCAGGGTTAAACTAGCGGTCGGGGAGCTGTTTTTT

abundance: few
d_gene: -
v_gene: TRBV7-3
j_gene: TRBJ1-2
CDR3aa: CASSPTGVRNYGYTF
CDR3nt: TGTGCCAGCAGCCCAACGGGGGTTCGTAACTATGGCTACACCTTC

abundance: -
d_gene: TRBD1
v_gene: TRBV19
j_gene: TRBJ2-1
CDR3aa: CASSIDRTGGYNEQFF
CDR3nt: TGTGCCAGTAGTATAGACAGGACAGGGGGTTACAATGAGCAGTTCTTC

abundance: -
d_gene: -
v_gene: TRBV19
j_gene: TRBJ2-1
CDR3aa: CASSGSSSYNEQFF
CDR3nt: TGTGCCAGTAGTGGGTCTAGCTCCTACAATGAGCAGTTCTTC

abundance: -
d_gene: -
v_gene: TRBV5-7
j_gene: TRBJ1-2
CDR3aa: CASSFYRDFSNYGYTF
CDR3nt: TGTGCCAGCAGTTTTTACCGGGATTTTTCTAACTATGGCTACACCTTC

abundance: -
d_gene: TRBD2
v_gene: TRBV11-3
j_gene: TRBJ2-2
CDR3aa: CASSPPTSGRASVGELFF
CDR3nt: TGTGCCAGCAGCCCCCCGACTAGCGGGAGGGCCAGCGTCGGGGAGCTGTTTTTT

abundance: -
d_gene: TRBD2
v_gene: TRBV7-9
j_gene: TRBJ2-6
CDR3aa: CASSLAKRGLLSGANVLTF
CDR3nt: TGTGCCAGCAGCTTAGCTAAGCGGGGCCTCCTCTCTGGGGCCAACGTCCTGACTTTC

abundance: once
d_gene: TRBD1
v_gene: TRBV7-8
j_gene: TRBJ1-3
CDR3aa: CASSTGQGSNRNTIYF
CDR3nt: TGTGCCAGCAGCACCGGACAGGGAAGTAACAGAAACACCATATATTTT

abundance: once
d_gene: -
v_gene: TRBV5-1
j_gene: TRBJ1-1
CDR3aa: CASRITGIFNTEAFF
CDR3nt: TGCGCCAGTCGGATTACAGGGATCTTTAACACTGAAGCTTTCTTT

abundance: once
d_gene: TRBD1
v_gene: TRBV25-1
j_gene: TRBJ1-5
CDR3aa: CASRPKGALYSNQPQHF
CDR3nt: TGTGCCAGCAGGCCTAAGGGGGCCTTATATAGCAATCAGCCCCAGCATTTT

abundance: -
d_gene: -
v_gene: TRBV19
j_gene: TRBJ1-1
CDR3aa: CASSMRQARNTEAFF
CDR3nt: TGTGCCAGTAGTATGCGTCAGGCGAGGAACACTGAAGCTTTCTTT

abundance: -
d_gene: -
v_gene: TRBV7-3
j_gene: TRBJ2-5
CDR3aa: CASSLGSPWTVQETQYF
CDR3nt: TGTGCCAGCAGCTTAGGTTCACCCTGGACAGTACAAGAGACCCAGTACTTC

abundance: -
d_gene: TRBD1
v_gene: TRBV19
j_gene: TRBJ1-5
CDR3aa: CASSPRDRENQPQHF
CDR3nt: TGTGCCAGTAGTCCCCGGGACAGGGAAAATCAGCCCCAGCATTTT